One sample yielded the 19 T cell receptor beta chains listed below, sequenced in a study of T-cell reconstitution after alpha-beta-depleted transplantation in children. Unique molecular identifiers were used to barcode this TCRbeta library. TCRdb re-called the PCR reads with MiXCR, one entry per CDR3 protein. The sample has approximately 510,000 distinct CDR3 sequences, about 18% seen once; the top ten hold less than 4%. The starting material was PBMCs from the stem cell graft donor, obtained from the stem cell graft. Receptors were obtained from a human donor who donated a stem cell graft to a child with acute lymphoblastic leukemia.

V is TRBV29-1 and J is TRBJ2-5; D is uncertain. The CDR3 extends over 12 amino acids. Looked up from germline, CDR1 is SQVTM and CDR2 is ANQGSEA. Trimming shortened V by 5 bases and J by 1 base, and 8 bases separated the two germline ends. CDR3 amino acids: CSVRGSQETQYF. For the CDR3, the DNA is TGCAGCGTTCGCGGATCCCAAGAGACCCAGTACTTC.

V and J are TRBV5-1 and TRBJ1-3; TRBD1 is a possible D gene (5 bases). The ends were cut back, 2 bases at V and 3 bases at J, with 12 bases in the middle. The CDR3 spans 15 residues. Germline CDR1 and CDR2: SGHRS and YFSETQ. The CDR3 DNA is TGCGCCAGCAGCTTCCGGGACGACGGTGGAAACACCATATATTTT. Translation gives CASSFRDDGGNTIYF.

This chain uses TRBV5-1 with TRBJ2-7; 9 bases are a match to TRBD1. V dropped 9 bases and J dropped 1; count of bases not matched to a gene: 11. The germline V gene encodes CDR1 SGHRS and CDR2 YFSETQ. The CDR3 contains 15 residues. CDR3 in amino acids: CATRLGTGHSYEQYF. The CDR3 DNA reads as TGCGCCACCCGCCTTGGGACAGGGCATTCCTACGAGCAGTACTTC.

The CDR3 DNA is TGCAGCGGCCAGGGGGCAGATGGCTACACCTTC. It specifies CSGQGADGYTF. The chain is built from TRBV29-1 and TRBJ1-2; 8 bases are shared with TRBD1. The germline V gene has CDR1 SQVTM and CDR2 ANQGSEA. The CDR3 consists of 11 residues. The trim removed 7 bases at V and 6 bases at J, leaving 4 bases unmatched.

This chain joins TRBV7-3 and TRBJ1-1; D possibly corresponds to TRBD1 (6 bases). V was trimmed by 6 bases and J by 10 bases, leaving 18 bases between them. Germline values: CDR1 SGHTA, CDR2 FQGTGA. This CDR3 is 13 amino acids long. CDR3 sequence (DNA): TGTGCCAGCAGTTCCGGGACACTTACCCCAGCTTTCTTT. Translated: CASSSGTLTPAFF. Complete variable domain (other parts from reference TRBV7-3 and TRBJ1-1): GAGVSQTPSNKVTEKGKYVELRCDPISGHTALYWYRQSLGQGPEFLIYFQGTGAADDSGLPNDRFFAVRPEGSVSTLKIQRTERGDSAVYLCASSSGTLTPAFFGQGTRLTVV.

This clonotype was recorded a few times. The rearrangement uses TRBV27 and TRBJ2-7; TRBD1 aligns across 7 bases. From germline, CDR1 is MNHEY and CDR2 SMNVEV (reference sequence). CDR3 size: 15 residues. V was pared by 8 bases and J by 7 bases, with 17 bases of the junction left unmatched. The DNA of the CDR3 is TGTGCCAGCGCCTCCTCGGGACAGTTTCTTTGGGAGCAGTACTTC. This gives the protein CASASSGQFLWEQYF.

The chain employs TRBV18 and TRBJ1-1, with a possible D match to TRBD1 (5 bases). There are 15 residues in the CDR3. The germline gives CDR1 KGHSH, CDR2 LQKENI. V lost 5 bases, J lost 1 base, and 14 bases lay in between. CDR3 in DNA: TGTGCCAGCTCATTAGGGACGGCGGAGAACACTGAAGCTTTCTTT. It yields the protein CASSLGTAENTEAFF.

This clonotype was seen a handful of times. This chain links TRBV6-1 with TRBJ2-7; 10 positions agree with TRBD2. This CDR3 is built from 14 residues. V was clipped by 7 bases and J by 2 bases; unmatched bases: 5. Germline assignment: CDR1 MNHNS and CDR2 SASEGT. The CDR3 DNA follows: TGTGCCAGCACTGGGACTAGCGCCGCCTACGAGCAGTACTTC. It codes for CASTGTSAAYEQYF.

In this sample, this clonotype turned up a few times. V gene TRBV30 combines with J gene TRBJ1-1; no definite D call. Trimming took off 5 bases at V and 6 bases at J, with 25 bases between the two ends. The CDR3 runs 16 residues. From germline, CDR1 is GTSNPN and CDR2 SVGIG (reference sequence). The DNA for the CDR3 is TGTGCCTGGGATCAGGACCTCCTCATCCTGAGGGCTGAAGCTTTCTTT. Translation: CAWDQDLLILRAEAFF.

This clonotype was counted ten times or more. The chain combines TRBV5-1 with TRBJ1-1, with 9 bases aligning to TRBD1. The CDR3 has 14 residues. V lost 3 bases to trimming and J lost 4 bases; unmatched junction nucleotides: 4. CDR1 SGHRS and CDR2 YFSETQ come from the germline V gene. DNA for the CDR3: TGCGCCAGCAGCTCGGGACAGGGCTTCACTGAAGCTTTCTTT. Its protein product is CASSSGQGFTEAFF.

This chain joins TRBV12-3 or TRBV12-4 and TRBJ2-5; no clear D. This CDR3 spans 12 amino acids. The V end was cut by 5 bases, the J end by 9 bases, with 13 bases between. This CDR3 is CASSPPVRPQYF. CDR3 nucleotides: TGTGCCAGCAGTCCCCCTGTGCGGCCCCAGTACTTC.

The chain has TRBV7-8 and TRBJ1-5, with D hard to call. The V end lost 3 bases, the J end lost 6 bases, and 9 bases lay between the germline ends. Germline values: CDR1 SGHVS, CDR2 FQNEAQ. The CDR3 has 13 amino acids. The chain's CDR3 is CASSLAEPQPQHF. The CDR3 coding sequence is TGTGCCAGCAGCTTGGCGGAACCTCAGCCCCAGCATTTT.

The chain links TRBV9 to TRBJ2-5, with TRBD2 matching over 8 bases. V was pared by 3 bases and J by 5 bases, with 0 bases of the junction left unmatched. The CDR3 runs to 12 residues. Germline loops: CDR1 SGDLS, CDR2 YYNGEE. CDR3 coding DNA: TGTGCCAGCAGCGCGGGGGGGGAGACCCAGTACTTC. The encoded protein is CASSAGGETQYF. The full variable domain, in which reference TRBV9 and TRBJ2-5 provide the parts outside the CDR3, is DSGVTQTPKHLITATGQRVTLRCSPRSGDLSVYWYQQSLDQGLQFLIQYYNGEERAKGNILERFSAQQFPDLHSELNLSSLELGDSALYFCASSAGGETQYFGPGTRLLVL.

The chain combines TRBV4-1 with TRBJ2-1, with D tentatively TRBD1 (5 bases). Germline CDR1 is MGHRA and CDR2 is YSYEKL. Trimming left V 3 bases short and J 3 bases short, with 15 bases between. The CDR3 runs to 16 residues. The CDR3: CASSHVWGVGYNEQFF. The CDR3 DNA reads TGCGCCAGCAGCCATGTATGGGGCGTCGGCTACAATGAGCAGTTCTTC.

This clonotype was counted only a few times. This sequence joins TRBV6-5 and TRBJ1-1; possible D gene TRBD1, 5 bases. The CDR3 is 15 amino acids. Germline CDR1 is MNHEY and CDR2 is SVGAGI. The germline V and J ends were trimmed by 2 bases and 4 bases, with 14 bases remaining between them. This CDR3 is CASSYPATGGTEAFF. The CDR3 nucleotides are TGTGCCAGCAGTTACCCGGCAACGGGGGGCACTGAAGCTTTCTTT.

This clonotype was detected only a few times. The chain joins TRBV9 to TRBJ2-7; weak D call: TRBD1 (6 bases). V was trimmed by 1 base and J by 6 bases, leaving 20 bases between them. This CDR3 region has 16 residues. Germline lookup yields CDR1 SGDLS and CDR2 YYNGEE. The CDR3 sequence: CASSVTPQGKDGEQYF. As DNA, the CDR3 is TGTGCCAGCAGCGTAACCCCCCAGGGGAAGGACGGCGAGCAGTACTTC.

V usage is TRBV12-3 or TRBV12-4 and J usage is TRBJ1-6; 10 nucleotides align to TRBD1. This CDR3 has 15 residues. J was trimmed by 7 bases and V by 6 bases; bases with no gene match: 6. For the CDR3, the DNA is TGTGCCAGCAGGGGACAGGGGAAAGGAAATTCACCCCTCCACTTT. Protein product: CASRGQGKGNSPLHF.

In its sample, this clonotype was seen a few times. V is TRBV7-9 and J is TRBJ1-1; TRBD1 is a possible D gene (6 bases). CDR3 length: 15 amino acids. Germline CDR1 is SEHNR and CDR2 is FQNEAQ (reference sequence). Trimming took off 1 base at V and 4 bases at J, with 13 bases between the two ends. The chain's CDR3 is CASSLGVRGGTEAFF. The CDR3 DNA reads as TGTGCCAGCAGCTTAGGGGTCAGGGGCGGCACTGAAGCTTTCTTT.

This clonotype appeared a few times. This chain connects TRBV12-3 or TRBV12-4 to TRBJ2-2; possibly TRBD2 for D (6 bases). There are 16 residues in the CDR3. V lost 5 bases and J lost 5, with 18 bases in between. The CDR3 protein is CASSPRASATTGELFF. CDR3 DNA: TGTGCCAGCAGTCCCCGAGCTAGCGCGACGACCGGGGAGCTGTTTTTT.